The sequence of this T cell receptor beta chain was determined in a study of blood T cell repertoires in COVID-19. In the original analysis: Reference gene primer amplification gave nucleated cell count estimates. The assay was immunoSEQ multiplex PCR, and TCRdb's table has in-frame clones only and misses some. V, J and clone size reflect that table, while D and trimming were determined from the DNA. The profile shows about 480,000 clones, roughly 87% of them singletons. Seattle-derived patients entered the study during active infection and were followed longitudinally. This CDR3 has 19 residues. J lost 4 bases, V lost 0 bases, and 15 bases had no gene match. From germline, CDR1 is LGHNA and CDR2 YNFKEQ.

The rearrangement links TRBV4-2 to TRBJ2-3; 8 bases are a match to TRBD2. Material: peripheral blood. The sequence came from a man aged 18 to 29 with COVID-19, enrolled during active disease. The CDR3 loop reads CASSQERPHEAGAADTQYF. Written as DNA, the CDR3 is TGTGCCAGCAGCCAAGAGCGACCCCACGAAGCGGGAGCCGCAGATACGCAGTATTTT.